This is a list of T cell receptor beta chains from one sample in a study of T cell repertoires in cytomegalovirus infection. TCRdb itself ran the reads through MiXCR, one entry per CDR3 protein. Of about 530,000 distinct CDR3 sequences detected, about a quarter appear once; the ten largest clones hold approximately 13%. The sample was PBMCs. The source is a human donor in good health (CMV status not recorded). Some clones in this sample may be carry-over from other donors' samples. Each CDR3 is given with its conserved first and last residue. The order of the fields is V gene, clone size, J gene, D gene, CDR3 protein, CDR3 DNA. The D gene is left open where the match is weak. Where a row states a size, it is once, few, many or the class of an expanded clone; other rows omit it.

>TRBV28|NA|TRBJ2-3|TRBD2
CASSFAGLAGVVTDTQYF
TGTGCCAGCAGTTTTGCCGGACTAGCGGGAGTCGTCACAGATACGCAGTATTTT
>TRBV7-2|many|TRBJ2-1|NA
CASSLSPSSYNEQFF
TGTGCCAGCAGCTTATCTCCTAGCTCCTACAATGAGCAGTTCTTC
>TRBV28|NA|TRBJ2-2|TRBD2
CASTSGGLAGGVGELFF
TGTGCCAGCACCTCGGGCGGACTAGCGGGAGGAGTCGGGGAGCTGTTTTTT
>TRBV27|NA|TRBJ1-1|NA
CASSLGGARLSEAFF
TGTGCCAGCAGTTTAGGGGGGGCAAGATTGTCTGAAGCTTTCTTT
>TRBV6-1|few|TRBJ1-5|NA
CASNGLTPNQPQHF
TGTGCCAGCAATGGACTGACCCCAAATCAGCCCCAGCATTTT
>TRBV6-2/TRBV6-3|many|TRBJ1-5|NA
CASRPGPDGGPVPDQPQHF
TGTGCCAGCAGACCGGGGCCGGACGGTGGCCCGGTTCCAGATCAGCCCCAGCATTTT
>TRBV12-3/TRBV12-4|NA|TRBJ2-7|NA
CASTQGQEGYEQYF
TGTGCCAGCACCCAGGGGCAGGAGGGGTACGAGCAGTACTTC
>TRBV6-2/TRBV6-3|NA|TRBJ2-1|NA
CASSEGPSERQFF
TGTGCCAGCAGTGAAGGACCATCCGAGAGACAGTTCTTC
>TRBV7-2|NA|TRBJ2-1|NA
CASTPGNRYNEQFF
TGTGCCAGCACCCCAGGGAATAGGTACAATGAGCAGTTCTTC
>TRBV6-2/TRBV6-3|NA|TRBJ2-1|NA
CASSYYGQGLGQFEQFF
TGTGCCAGCAGTTACTACGGTCAGGGCCTCGGGCAATTTGAGCAGTTCTTC
>TRBV11-2|few|TRBJ2-3|NA
CASSFLLGGATADTQYF
TGTGCCAGCAGCTTCCTCTTAGGGGGGGCCACGGCAGATACGCAGTATTTT
>TRBV7-9|few|TRBJ2-3|NA
CASSPIGVDTQYF
TGTGCCAGCAGCCCTATAGGGGTAGATACGCAGTATTTT
>TRBV6-2/TRBV6-3|NA|TRBJ2-7|TRBD2
CASSIAGFQYEQYF
TGTGCCAGCAGTATAGCGGGCTTCCAATACGAGCAGTACTTC
>TRBV13|few|TRBJ2-7|NA
CASSSLSGAYEQYF
TGTGCCAGCAGCTCCCTTTCGGGAGCCTACGAGCAGTACTTC
>TRBV7-2|NA|TRBJ2-7|TRBD2
CASSLVLPTSGLSTYEQYF
TGTGCCAGCAGCTTAGTTCTTCCGACTAGCGGGTTATCTACCTACGAGCAGTACTTC
>TRBV7-2|many|TRBJ2-1|TRBD2
CASSLEAGVGYNEQFF
TGTGCCAGCAGCTTAGAGGCGGGAGTGGGCTACAATGAGCAGTTCTTC
>TRBV7-7|many|TRBJ1-4|NA
CASSVGGGSNEKLFF
TGTGCCAGCAGCGTCGGGGGTGGAAGTAATGAAAAACTGTTTTTT
>TRBV9|NA|TRBJ2-1|NA
CASSPYSGFSYNEQFF
TGTGCCAGCAGCCCCTATTCGGGGTTCTCCTACAATGAGCAGTTCTTC
>TRBV12-3/TRBV12-4|many|TRBJ2-3|TRBD2
CASSPSGRAEDTQYF
TGTGCCAGCAGTCCCAGCGGGAGGGCCGAAGATACGCAGTATTTT
>TRBV29-1|NA|TRBJ2-2|NA
CSVEVRTTGELFF
TGCAGCGTTGAAGTCCGAACCACCGGGGAGCTGTTTTTT
>TRBV12-3/TRBV12-4|few|TRBJ1-5|TRBD1
CASSNRQGTQPQHF
TGTGCCAGCAGTAACCGACAGGGTACTCAGCCCCAGCATTTT
>TRBV6-2/TRBV6-3|NA|TRBJ1-5|NA
CASTQFGAQPQHF
TGTGCCAGCACCCAGTTCGGGGCCCAGCCCCAGCATTTT
>TRBV11-2|few|TRBJ2-7|TRBD2
CASSLFGLAGGQVYEQYF
TGTGCCAGCAGCTTATTCGGACTAGCGGGAGGGCAAGTGTACGAGCAGTACTTC
>TRBV6-2/TRBV6-3|NA|TRBJ1-1|NA
CASSYSVPWGGYTEAFF
TGTGCCAGCAGTTACTCCGTGCCCTGGGGGGGCTACACTGAAGCTTTCTTT
>TRBV7-9|NA|TRBJ1-5|TRBD1
CASSLGTVDNQPQHF
TGTGCCAGCAGTTTAGGGACAGTTGACAATCAGCCCCAGCATTTT
>TRBV19|NA|TRBJ2-6|NA
CASRQRGANVLTF
TGTGCCAGTAGGCAGAGGGGGGCCAACGTCCTGACTTTC
>TRBV7-3|NA|TRBJ1-1|NA
CASSLDIWGTEAFF
TGTGCCAGCAGCTTAGACATTTGGGGCACTGAAGCTTTCTTT
>TRBV7-2|many|TRBJ1-1|NA
CASRRDLAGATGTEAFF
TGTGCCAGCAGACGTGATCTAGCAGGGGCCACGGGCACTGAAGCTTTCTTT
>TRBV19|NA|TRBJ2-1|TRBD2
CASSIISTSGRINEQFF
TGTGCCAGTAGTATCATCTCGACTAGCGGGAGGATCAATGAGCAGTTCTTC
>TRBV29-1|NA|TRBJ2-7|NA
CSVVLNNYEQYF
TGCAGCGTTGTTCTGAACAACTACGAGCAGTACTTC
>TRBV5-1|NA|TRBJ1-5|NA
CASSLHGDGNQPQHF
TGCGCCAGCAGCTTGCATGGGGACGGCAATCAGCCCCAGCATTTT
>TRBV11-2|many|TRBJ2-5|NA
CASGPSGASGQETQYF
TGTGCCAGCGGACCATCGGGGGCTAGCGGCCAAGAGACCCAGTACTTC
>TRBV30|few|TRBJ2-1|TRBD2
CAWSRAGGVEQFF
TGTGCCTGGAGCCGAGCGGGAGGGGTTGAGCAGTTCTTC
>TRBV7-2|few|TRBJ2-5|TRBD2
CASSLAASGSGSQYF
TGTGCCAGCAGCTTAGCGGCTAGCGGGAGTGGTTCCCAGTACTTC
>TRBV14|NA|TRBJ2-1|NA
CASSPLRGAVYNEQFF
TGTGCCAGCAGCCCGTTAAGGGGAGCAGTCTACAATGAGCAGTTCTTC
>TRBV6-2/TRBV6-3|NA|TRBJ2-4|NA
CASSYGTVGKNIQYF
TGTGCCAGCAGTTACGGCACAGTTGGCAAAAACATTCAGTACTTC
>TRBV3-1|NA|TRBJ2-5|NA
CASSQVYQETQYF
TGTGCCAGCAGCCAAGTGTATCAAGAGACCCAGTACTTC
>TRBV5-1|NA|TRBJ2-5|TRBD1
CASSPSLGTGLQETQYF
TGCGCCAGCAGCCCATCCCTCGGGACAGGTCTTCAAGAGACCCAGTACTTC
>TRBV5-4|NA|TRBJ1-1|NA
CASSLAGGADEAFF
TGTGCCAGCAGCTTAGCGGGGGGCGCCGATGAAGCTTTCTTT
>TRBV19|NA|TRBJ2-5|TRBD1
CASSHGTGAETQYF
TGTGCCAGTAGTCACGGGACAGGGGCAGAGACCCAGTACTTC
>TRBV12-3/TRBV12-4|many|TRBJ1-5|TRBD1
CASSPYRGRQPQHF
TGTGCCAGCAGCCCCTACAGGGGACGTCAGCCCCAGCATTTT
>TRBV29-1|NA|TRBJ2-7|NA
CSVEADGASGYEQYF
TGCAGCGTTGAAGCGGACGGCGCCTCTGGATACGAGCAGTACTTC
>TRBV7-8|many|TRBJ2-3|TRBD2
CASSSRSSGSSPHTDTQYF
TGTGCCAGCAGCTCCAGGTCTAGCGGGAGCTCCCCCCACACAGATACGCAGTATTTT
>TRBV7-8|many|TRBJ2-7|NA
CASSLSQVPYEQYF
TGTGCCAGCAGCTTATCACAGGTCCCCTACGAGCAGTACTTC
>TRBV5-1|NA|TRBJ1-5|TRBD1
CASRPTGGEGAQHF
TGCGCCAGCAGGCCAACAGGGGGAGAAGGGGCCCAGCATTTT
>TRBV7-2|many|TRBJ2-1|TRBD1
CASSSRGQVRLDEQFF
TGTGCCAGCAGCTCACGAGGACAGGTTCGGTTGGATGAGCAGTTCTTC
>TRBV19|once|TRBJ2-7|NA
CASSGSGIQGGGYEQYF
TGTGCCAGTAGTGGGTCAGGGATTCAAGGAGGGGGCTACGAGCAGTACTTC
>TRBV11-3|few|TRBJ1-1|NA
CASSPGARTEAFF
TGTGCCAGCAGCCCGGGGGCGCGGACTGAAGCTTTCTTT
>TRBV11-2|NA|TRBJ2-5|NA
CASSLHVRETQYF
TGTGCCAGCAGCTTACACGTCAGGGAGACCCAGTACTTC
>TRBV24-1|few|TRBJ1-5|NA
CATSERTGSNQPQHF
TGTGCCACCAGTGAACGGACGGGCAGCAATCAGCCCCAGCATTTT
>TRBV20-1|NA|TRBJ1-2|NA
CSARDRPGGYTF
TGCAGTGCTAGAGATCGTCCGGGAGGCTACACCTTC
>TRBV5-1|few|TRBJ2-7|TRBD1
CASSSRDRAHEQYF
TGCGCCAGCAGCTCCCGGGACAGGGCCCACGAGCAGTACTTC
>TRBV7-2|NA|TRBJ2-2|TRBD2
CASSPRAGERTGELFF
TGTGCCAGCAGCCCCCGAGCGGGAGAGCGCACCGGGGAGCTGTTTTTT
>TRBV7-9|NA|TRBJ2-3|TRBD1
CASSLPIKDRTTDTQYF
TGTGCCAGCAGCTTACCGATCAAGGACAGGACCACAGATACGCAGTATTTT
>TRBV3-1|NA|TRBJ2-1|NA
CASSQDGSREQFF
TGTGCCAGCAGCCAAGATGGTAGCAGAGAGCAGTTCTTC
>TRBV7-2|NA|TRBJ2-5|NA
CASSLDGRFLGAQYF
TGTGCCAGCAGCTTAGATGGTCGTTTCCTGGGGGCCCAGTACTTC
>TRBV28|few|TRBJ2-2|TRBD2
CASSSGSVTGELFF
TGTGCCAGCAGTAGCGGGAGTGTCACCGGGGAGCTGTTTTTT
>TRBV28|NA|TRBJ1-5|NA
CASSIQGSDQPQHF
TGTGCCAGCAGCATTCAGGGTTCCGATCAGCCCCAGCATTTT
>TRBV5-1|NA|TRBJ2-1|TRBD2
CASSLYSGRPNEQFF
TGCGCCAGCAGCTTGTACAGCGGGAGACCCAATGAGCAGTTCTTC
>TRBV12-3/TRBV12-4|NA|TRBJ2-1|NA
CAIDDPRSYNEQFF
TGTGCCATCGACGACCCACGTAGCTACAATGAGCAGTTCTTC